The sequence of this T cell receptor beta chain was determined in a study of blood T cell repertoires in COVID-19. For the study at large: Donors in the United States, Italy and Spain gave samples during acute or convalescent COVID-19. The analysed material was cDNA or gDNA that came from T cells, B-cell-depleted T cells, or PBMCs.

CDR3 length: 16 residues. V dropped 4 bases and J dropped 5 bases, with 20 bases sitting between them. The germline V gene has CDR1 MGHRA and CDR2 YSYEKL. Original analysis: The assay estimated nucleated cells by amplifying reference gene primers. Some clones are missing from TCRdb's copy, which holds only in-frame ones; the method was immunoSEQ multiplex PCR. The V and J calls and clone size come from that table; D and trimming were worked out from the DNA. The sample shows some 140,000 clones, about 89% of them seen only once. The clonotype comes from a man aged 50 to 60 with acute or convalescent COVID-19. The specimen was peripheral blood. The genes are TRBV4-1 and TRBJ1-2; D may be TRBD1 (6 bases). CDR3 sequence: CASSPGKQGGRYGYTF. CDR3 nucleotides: TGCGCCAGCAGCCCTGGGAAACAGGGTGGTCGATATGGCTACACCTTC.